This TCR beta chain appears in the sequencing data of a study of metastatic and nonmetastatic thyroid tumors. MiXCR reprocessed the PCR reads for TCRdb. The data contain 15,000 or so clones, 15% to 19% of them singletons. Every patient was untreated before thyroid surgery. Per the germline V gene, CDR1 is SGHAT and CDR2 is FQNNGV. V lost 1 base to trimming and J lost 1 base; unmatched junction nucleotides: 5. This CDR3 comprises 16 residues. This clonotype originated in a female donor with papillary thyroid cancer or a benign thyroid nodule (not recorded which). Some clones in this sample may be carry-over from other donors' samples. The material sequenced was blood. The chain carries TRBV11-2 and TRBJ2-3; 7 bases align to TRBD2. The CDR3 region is CASSLGRGGGTDTQYF. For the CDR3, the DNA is TGTGCCAGCAGCTTAGGCCGGGGAGGGGGCACAGATACGCAGTATTTT.